This T cell receptor beta chain was recorded in a study of blood T cell repertoires in COVID-19. Repertoires were generated with immunoSEQ multiplex PCR, while TCRdb's copy carries only in-frame clones and drops some. Here the sample spans 290,000 or so clones, around 87% being singletons. The germline V gene has CDR1 SGHTA and CDR2 FQGTGA. The V end was cut by 1 base, the J end by 8 bases, with 11 bases between. This CDR3 has 14 amino acids. Material for sequencing was peripheral blood. The TCR originated in a man between 65 and 85 years old with acute or convalescent COVID-19. The J gene is TRBJ2-2, the V gene TRBV7-3; D might be TRBD2 (6 bases). This CDR3 reads CASSLKGRDGELFF. CDR3 in DNA: TGTGCCAGCAGCTTAAAGGGGCGGGATGGGGAGCTGTTTTTT.